The 19 T cell receptor beta chains below all came from one sample that was sequenced in a study of T-cell memory formation after mild COVID-19. TCRdb re-called the 5' RACE reads through MiXCR, storing one row per CDR3 protein. The sample shows around 410,000 distinct CDR3 sequences, about 25% of them seen only once. Sequenced sample: PBMCs or a T cell subset sorted from them (not recorded which). Receptors were obtained from an adult woman who had mild COVID-19 (a few samples of this study predate the infection). Cell type and time point are not known.

This clonotype was detected a few times. This rearrangement joins TRBV20-1 to TRBJ2-1; perhaps D is TRBD1 or TRBD2 (6 bases each). This CDR3 is built from 16 residues. Per the germline V gene, CDR1 is DFQATT and CDR2 is SNEGSKA (reference sequence). Trimming cost V 5 bases and J 0 bases, with 17 bases left between them. As DNA, the CDR3 is TGCAGTGCTCCGGGGGCCGGCACCATCTCCTACAATGAGCAGTTCTTC. It yields the protein CSAPGAGTISYNEQFF.

CDR3 bases: TGTGCCAGCAGCTTGGGACAGGGTATCAACGAGCAGTACTTC. Its translation is CASSLGQGINEQYF. This sequence joins TRBV7-2 and TRBJ2-7, with 9 bases fitting TRBD1. J was trimmed by 5 bases and V by 3 bases; bases with no gene match: 5. This CDR3 spans 14 amino acids. Germline-derived CDR1 and CDR2 are SGHTA and FQGNSA.

The gene calls are TRBV7-2 and TRBJ2-2, with a tentative D call TRBD1 (6 bases). Trimming shortened V by 6 bases and J by 6 bases, and 14 bases separated the two germline ends. Germline CDR1 SGHTA, CDR2 FQGNSA. CDR3 length equals 14 residues. CDR3 protein: CASRTQGGAGELFF. CDR3 coding DNA: TGTGCCAGCAGGACACAGGGTGGCGCCGGGGAGCTGTTTTTT.

The chain has TRBV20-1 and TRBJ1-2; TRBD1 is a possible D gene (5 bases). The CDR3 consists of 13 residues. The germline V and J ends were trimmed by 6 bases and 2 bases, with 13 bases remaining between them. Looked up from germline, CDR1 is DFQATT and CDR2 is SNEGSKA (reference sequence). This CDR3 reads CSAVRGGNYGYTF. CDR3 nucleotides: TGCAGTGCAGTGAGGGGAGGAAACTATGGCTACACCTTC.

The chain links TRBV7-6 to TRBJ2-7, with D tentatively TRBD2 (6 bases). The CDR3 is 14 amino acids. Trimming stripped 2 bases from V and 0 bases from J, with 8 bases between. Germline CDR1 is SGHVS and CDR2 is FNYEAQ. This CDR3 reads CASSLSGDSYEQYF. As DNA, the CDR3 is TGTGCCAGCAGCTTATCGGGGGACTCCTACGAGCAGTACTTC.

This clonotype was detected a few times. The chain has TRBV3-1 and TRBJ1-1, with a tentative D call TRBD1 (5 bases). Trimming took off 2 bases at V and 4 bases at J, with 11 bases between the two ends. CDR1 and CDR2 from the germline V gene are LGHDT and YNNKEL (reference sequence). This CDR3 has 14 residues. CDR3 sequence reads: CASSQLWGGTEAFF. Written as DNA, the CDR3 is TGTGCCAGCAGCCAATTGTGGGGGGGCACTGAAGCTTTCTTT.

The chain couples TRBV7-9 to TRBJ2-5; D gene unclear. The CDR3 has 13 amino acids. V lost 5 bases, J lost 5 bases, and 12 bases lay in between. Germline CDR1 reads SEHNR; CDR2 reads FQNEAQ (reference sequence). DNA of the CDR3: TGTGCCAGCAGCCGTCCTTTTCTGGAGACCCAGTACTTC. This sequence encodes CASSRPFLETQYF.

The sample holds a few counts of this clonotype. The chain recombines TRBV12-3 or TRBV12-4 with TRBJ2-1; 13 nucleotides align to TRBD2. The junction had 4 bases not matched to a gene; V was cut back by 2 bases and J by 3 bases. The CDR3 sequence is 17 residues long. CDR3 protein: CASSLKGLAGDYNEQFF. The CDR3, as DNA: TGTGCCAGCAGTTTAAAAGGACTAGCGGGGGACTACAATGAGCAGTTCTTC.

This clonotype came up a few times. J is TRBJ2-5 and V is TRBV7-3, with TRBD2 matching over 13 bases. Trimming took 2 bases from V and 6 from J; bases not matched to a gene: 9. This CDR3 spans 17 amino acids. From germline, CDR1 is SGHTA and CDR2 FQGTGA. CDR3 sequence reads: CASSLQLAGGPLQTQYF. The CDR3 region has the DNA TGTGCCAGCAGCTTACAACTAGCGGGAGGGCCGCTGCAGACCCAGTACTTC.

A few counts support this clonotype. This chain joins TRBV29-1 and TRBJ2-1; D remains unclear. The CDR3 spans 12 residues. Germline CDR1 reads SQVTM; CDR2 reads ANQGSEA. V dropped 0 bases and J dropped 8 bases, with 8 bases sitting between them. The DNA of the CDR3 is TGCAGCGTTGAAGAGGTTGGTGATGAGCAGTTCTTC. Encoded protein: CSVEEVGDEQFF.

In its sample, this clonotype was seen many times. The chain uses TRBV27 and TRBJ1-4; 10 bases map to TRBD1. CDR3 length equals 14 residues. Trimming removed 6 bases from V and 4 bases from J; junction bases left unmatched: 2. Germline lookup yields CDR1 MNHEY and CDR2 SMNVEV (reference sequence). The CDR3 bases are TGTGCCAGCAGCGGGACAGGGGTTAATGAAAAACTGTTTTTT. Translating gives CASSGTGVNEKLFF.

This clonotype showed up just a few times. The chain carries TRBV7-3 and TRBJ2-2; D remains unclear. Germline-derived CDR1 and CDR2 are SGHTA and FQGTGA. The CDR3 is 15 amino acids. Trimming pared 5 bases from V and 4 bases from J, leaving 14 bases between. The DNA of the CDR3 is TGTGCCAGCAGCCTTACAGTTTTACCCACCGGGGAGCTGTTTTTT. Protein product: CASSLTVLPTGELFF.

The chain links TRBV5-4 to TRBJ1-2; 12 positions agree with TRBD1. The trim removed 4 bases at V and 8 bases at J, leaving 9 bases unmatched. Looked up from germline, CDR1 is SGHNT and CDR2 is YYREEE (reference sequence). The CDR3 is 15 amino acids. The chain's CDR3 is CASSTTGQGARGYTF. The CDR3 DNA follows: TGTGCCAGCAGCACAACGGGACAGGGGGCACGGGGCTACACCTTC.

The chain carries TRBV3-1 and TRBJ1-2, with D hard to call. The CDR3 is 15 residues long. The germline V and J ends were trimmed by 4 bases and 4 bases, with 16 bases remaining between them. Germline-derived CDR1 and CDR2 are LGHDT and YNNKEL (reference sequence). The CDR3 DNA sequence: TGTGCCAGCAGCCCACCTGCTCAGATACGCTATGGCTACACCTTC. It translates to CASSPPAQIRYGYTF.

This rearrangement joins TRBV2 to TRBJ2-6, with TRBD2 matching over 7 bases. The V gene's germline CDR1 is SNHLY and CDR2 FYNNEI. V was pared by 6 bases and J by 2 bases, with 4 bases of the junction left unmatched. The CDR3 has 15 residues. The CDR3 region has the DNA TGTGCCAGCAGGCGGGAGAGCGCTGGGGCCAACGTCCTGACTTTC. As protein: CASRRESAGANVLTF. The full variable domain, in which reference TRBV2 and TRBJ2-6 provide the parts outside the CDR3, is EPEVTQTPSHQVTQMGQEVILRCVPISNHLYFYWYRQILGQKVEFLVSFYNNEISEKSEIFDDQFSVERPDGSNFTLKIRSTKLEDSAMYFCASRRESAGANVLTFGAGSRLTVL.

In its sample, this clonotype was seen once. The chain joins TRBV18 to TRBJ2-3, with a tentative D call TRBD2 (6 bases). V was shortened by 6 bases and J by 0 bases, with 16 bases between the two germline ends. From germline, CDR1 is KGHSH and CDR2 LQKENI. This CDR3 region has 16 residues. DNA of the CDR3: TGTGCCAGCTCTCAGCAGACGGGGACTAGCACAGATACGCAGTATTTT. Its translation: CASSQQTGTSTDTQYF. The full variable domain, rest sourced from reference TRBV18 and TRBJ2-3, is NAGVMQNPRHLVRRRGQEARLRCSPMKGHSHVYWYRQLPEEGLKFMVYLQKENIIDESGMPKERFSAEFPKEGPSILRIQQVVRGDSAAYFCASSQQTGTSTDTQYFGPGTRLTVL.

This clonotype was picked up a small number of times. The chain combines TRBV5-4 with TRBJ2-1; 7 nucleotides agree with TRBD2. The J segment lost 6 bases and the V segment lost 0 bases, leaving 6 bases of the junction unmatched. CDR1 and CDR2 (germline): SGHNT, YYREEE (reference sequence). This CDR3 contains 15 residues. The CDR3 loop is CASSLGTSAINEQFF. The DNA of the CDR3 is TGTGCCAGCAGCTTGGGAACTAGCGCGATCAATGAGCAGTTCTTC.

Only a few counts were recorded for this clonotype. The CDR3 region is CSARDTLLSYNEQFF. CDR3 DNA: TGCAGTGCTAGAGATACGCTCCTCTCCTACAATGAGCAGTTCTTC. V is TRBV20-1 and J is TRBJ2-1; D is ambiguous. The CDR3 has 15 amino acids. V lost 0 bases, J lost 0 bases, and 9 bases lay in between. From germline, CDR1 is DFQATT and CDR2 SNEGSKA (reference sequence).

This clonotype was found a few times. The rearrangement joins TRBV7-2 to TRBJ2-3; unclear D gene. Looked up from germline, CDR1 is SGHTA and CDR2 is FQGNSA. The CDR3 has 12 amino acids. V lost 5 bases and J lost 14, with 17 bases in between. CDR3 residues: CASSPAVVVLYF. The CDR3 coding sequence is TGTGCCAGCAGCCCAGCAGTGGTAGTTTTGTATTTT.